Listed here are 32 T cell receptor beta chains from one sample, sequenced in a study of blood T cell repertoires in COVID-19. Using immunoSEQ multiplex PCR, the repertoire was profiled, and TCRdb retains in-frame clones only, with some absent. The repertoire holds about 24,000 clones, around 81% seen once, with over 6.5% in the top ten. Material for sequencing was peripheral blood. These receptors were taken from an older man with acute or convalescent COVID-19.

The CDR3 sequence is CASSDEQVSGANVLTF. CDR3 coding DNA: TGTGCCAGCAGTGACGAGCAGGTTTCAGGGGCCAACGTCCTGACTTTC. The rearrangement uses TRBV2 and TRBJ2-6; unclear D gene. Germline CDR1 SNHLY, CDR2 FYNNEI. CDR3 length: 16 residues. The germline V and J ends were trimmed by 3 bases and 4 bases, with 13 bases remaining between them.

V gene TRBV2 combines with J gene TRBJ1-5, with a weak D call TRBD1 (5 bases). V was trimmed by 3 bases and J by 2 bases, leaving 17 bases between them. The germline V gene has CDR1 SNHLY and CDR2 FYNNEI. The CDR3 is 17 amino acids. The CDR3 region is CASSESGRGGRNQPQHF. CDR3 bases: TGTGCCAGCAGTGAGAGCGGGAGGGGCGGGCGCAATCAGCCCCAGCATTTT.

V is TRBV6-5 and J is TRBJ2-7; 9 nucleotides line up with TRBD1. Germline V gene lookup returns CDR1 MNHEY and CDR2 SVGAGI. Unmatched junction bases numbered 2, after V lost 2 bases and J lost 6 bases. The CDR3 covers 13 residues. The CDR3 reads CASSYGTGTEQYF. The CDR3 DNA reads TGTGCCAGCAGTTACGGGACAGGGACCGAGCAGTACTTC.

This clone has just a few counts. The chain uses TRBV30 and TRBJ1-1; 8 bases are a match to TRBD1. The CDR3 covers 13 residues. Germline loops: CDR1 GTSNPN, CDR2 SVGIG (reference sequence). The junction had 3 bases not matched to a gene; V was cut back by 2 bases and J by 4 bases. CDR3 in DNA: TGTGCCTGGAGTTTCGGGACAGGCACTGAAGCTTTCTTT. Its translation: CAWSFGTGTEAFF. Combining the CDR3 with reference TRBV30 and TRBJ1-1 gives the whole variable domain SQTIHQWPATLVQPVGSPLSLECTVEGTSNPNLYWYRQAAGRGLQLLFYSVGIGQISSEVPQNLSASRPQDRQFILSSKKLLLSDSGFYLCAWSFGTGTEAFFGQGTRLTVV.

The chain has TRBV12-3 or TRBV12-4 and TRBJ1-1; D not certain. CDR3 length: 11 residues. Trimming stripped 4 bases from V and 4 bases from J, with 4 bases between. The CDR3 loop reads CASSYRTEAFF. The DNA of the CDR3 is TGTGCCAGCAGTTATCGCACTGAAGCTTTCTTT.

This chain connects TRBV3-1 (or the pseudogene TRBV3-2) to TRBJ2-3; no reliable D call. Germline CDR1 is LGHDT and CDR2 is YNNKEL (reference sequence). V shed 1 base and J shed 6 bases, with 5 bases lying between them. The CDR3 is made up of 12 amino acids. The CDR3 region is CASSQVADTQYF. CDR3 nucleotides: TGTGCCAGCAGCCAAGTCGCGGATACGCAGTATTTT.

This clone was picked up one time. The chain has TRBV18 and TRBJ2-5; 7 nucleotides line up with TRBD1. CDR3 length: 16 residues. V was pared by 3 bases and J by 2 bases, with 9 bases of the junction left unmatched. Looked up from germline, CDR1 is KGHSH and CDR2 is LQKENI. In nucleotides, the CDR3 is TGTGCCAGCTCACCGTTACCCTCACAGGGGCAAGAGACCCAGTACTTC. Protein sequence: CASSPLPSQGQETQYF.

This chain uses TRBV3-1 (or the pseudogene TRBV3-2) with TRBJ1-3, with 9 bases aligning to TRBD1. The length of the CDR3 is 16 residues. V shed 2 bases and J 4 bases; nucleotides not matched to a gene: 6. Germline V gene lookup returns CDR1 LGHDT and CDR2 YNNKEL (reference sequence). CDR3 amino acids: CASSQTGQGSGNTIYF. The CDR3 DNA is TGTGCCAGCAGCCAAACGGGACAGGGCTCCGGAAACACCATATATTTT.

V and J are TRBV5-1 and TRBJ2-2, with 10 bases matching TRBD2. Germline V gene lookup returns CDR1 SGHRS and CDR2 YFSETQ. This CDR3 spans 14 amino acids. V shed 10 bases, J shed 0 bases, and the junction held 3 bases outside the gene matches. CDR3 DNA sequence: TGCGCCGCAACTAGCGGGACGAACACCGGGGAGCTGTTTTTT. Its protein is CAATSGTNTGELFF.

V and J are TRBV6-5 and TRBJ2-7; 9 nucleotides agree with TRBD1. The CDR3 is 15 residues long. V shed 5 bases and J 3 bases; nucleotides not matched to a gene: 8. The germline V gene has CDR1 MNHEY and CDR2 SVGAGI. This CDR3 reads CASSTQDRGVYEQYF. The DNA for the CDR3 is TGTGCCAGCAGTACCCAGGACAGGGGCGTCTACGAGCAGTACTTC.

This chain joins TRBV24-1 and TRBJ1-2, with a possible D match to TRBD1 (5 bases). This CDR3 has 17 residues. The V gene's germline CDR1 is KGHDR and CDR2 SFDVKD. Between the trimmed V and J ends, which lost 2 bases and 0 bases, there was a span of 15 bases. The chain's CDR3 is CATSDSQPVQANYGYTF. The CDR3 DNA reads TGTGCCACCAGTGATTCCCAGCCCGTACAGGCTAACTATGGCTACACCTTC.

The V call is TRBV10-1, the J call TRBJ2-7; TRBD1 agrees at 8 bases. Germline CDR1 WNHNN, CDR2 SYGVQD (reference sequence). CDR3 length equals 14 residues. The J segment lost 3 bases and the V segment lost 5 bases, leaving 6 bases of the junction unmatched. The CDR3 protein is CASSPGTGRYEQYF. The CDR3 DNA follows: TGCGCCAGCAGTCCCGGGACAGGCCGCTACGAGCAGTACTTC.

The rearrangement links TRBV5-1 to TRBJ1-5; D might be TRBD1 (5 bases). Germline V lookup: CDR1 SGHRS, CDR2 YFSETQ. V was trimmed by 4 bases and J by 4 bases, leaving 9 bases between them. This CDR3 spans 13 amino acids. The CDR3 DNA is TGCGCCAGCAGCATGGCAGGGAATCAGCCCCAGCATTTT. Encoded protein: CASSMAGNQPQHF.

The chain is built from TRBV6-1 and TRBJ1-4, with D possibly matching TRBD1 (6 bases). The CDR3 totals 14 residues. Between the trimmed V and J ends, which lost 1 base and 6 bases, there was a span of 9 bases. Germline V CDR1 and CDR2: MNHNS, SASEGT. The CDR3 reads CASSEDRVDEKLFF. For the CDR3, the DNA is TGTGCCAGCAGTGAAGACAGGGTCGATGAAAAACTGTTTTTT.

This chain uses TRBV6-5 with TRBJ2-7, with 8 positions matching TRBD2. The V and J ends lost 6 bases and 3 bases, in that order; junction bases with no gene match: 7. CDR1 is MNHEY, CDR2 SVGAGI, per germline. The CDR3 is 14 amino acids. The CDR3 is CASSLSGTSYEQYF. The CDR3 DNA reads TGTGCCAGCAGCTTATCCGGGACTAGCTACGAGCAGTACTTC.

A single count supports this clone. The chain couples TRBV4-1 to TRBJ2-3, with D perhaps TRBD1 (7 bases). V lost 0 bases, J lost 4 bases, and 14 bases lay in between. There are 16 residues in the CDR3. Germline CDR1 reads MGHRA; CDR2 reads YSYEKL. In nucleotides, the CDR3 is TGCGCCAGCAGCCAAGATCAGGGGGGCGGGGCAGATACGCAGTATTTT. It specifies CASSQDQGGGADTQYF.

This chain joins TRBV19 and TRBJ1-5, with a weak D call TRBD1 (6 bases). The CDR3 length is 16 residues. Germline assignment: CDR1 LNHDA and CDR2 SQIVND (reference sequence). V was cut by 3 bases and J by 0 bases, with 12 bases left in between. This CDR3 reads CASSILDSVSNQPQHF. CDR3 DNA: TGTGCCAGTAGTATCCTGGACAGTGTTAGCAATCAGCCCCAGCATTTT.

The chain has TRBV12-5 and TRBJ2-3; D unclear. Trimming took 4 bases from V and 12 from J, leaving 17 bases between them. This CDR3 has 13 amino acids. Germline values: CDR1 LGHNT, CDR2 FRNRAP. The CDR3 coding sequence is TGTGCTAGTGGTTCCCCTTCAAGCGCCAGTCAGTATTTT. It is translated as CASGSPSSASQYF.

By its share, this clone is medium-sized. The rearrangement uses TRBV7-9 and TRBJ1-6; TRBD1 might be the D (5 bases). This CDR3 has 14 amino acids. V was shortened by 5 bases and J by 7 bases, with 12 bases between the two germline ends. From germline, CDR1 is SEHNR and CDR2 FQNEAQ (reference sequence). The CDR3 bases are TGTGCCAGCAGCACAACAGGTTACAATTCACCCCTCCACTTT. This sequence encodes CASSTTGYNSPLHF.

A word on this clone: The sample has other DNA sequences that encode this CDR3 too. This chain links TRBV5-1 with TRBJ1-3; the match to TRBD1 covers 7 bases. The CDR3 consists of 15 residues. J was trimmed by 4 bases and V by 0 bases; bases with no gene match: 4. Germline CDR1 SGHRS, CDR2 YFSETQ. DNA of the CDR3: TGCGCCAGCAGCTTGGAAGGGGGCTCCGGAAACACCATATATTTT. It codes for CASSLEGGSGNTIYF. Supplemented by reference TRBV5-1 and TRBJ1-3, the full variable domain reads KAGVTQTPRYLIKTRGQQVTLSCSPISGHRSVSWYQQTPGQGLQFLFEYFSETQRNKGNFPGRFSGRQFSNSRSEMNVSTLELGDSALYLCASSLEGGSGNTIYFGEGSWLTVV.

The CDR3 DNA reads as TGTGCCAGCAACGACAGGGCCACAGATACGCAGTATTTT. This translates into CASNDRATDTQYF. The rearrangement uses TRBV12-3 or TRBV12-4 and TRBJ2-3; the match to TRBD1 covers 7 bases. The junction had 3 bases not matched to a gene; V was cut back by 7 bases and J by 2 bases. This CDR3 has 13 residues.

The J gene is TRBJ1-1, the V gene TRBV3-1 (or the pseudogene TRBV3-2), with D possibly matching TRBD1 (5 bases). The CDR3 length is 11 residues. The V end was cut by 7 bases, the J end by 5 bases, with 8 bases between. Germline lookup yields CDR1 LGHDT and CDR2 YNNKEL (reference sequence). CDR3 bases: TGTGCCAGCATGGGGCCGACTGAAGCTTTCTTT. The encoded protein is CASMGPTEAFF.

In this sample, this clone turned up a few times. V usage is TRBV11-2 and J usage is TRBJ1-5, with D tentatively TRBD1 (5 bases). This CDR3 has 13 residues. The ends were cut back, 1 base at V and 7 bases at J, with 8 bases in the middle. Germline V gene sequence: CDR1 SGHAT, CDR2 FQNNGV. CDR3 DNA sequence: TGTGCCAGCAGCTTAGCCCAGGGCCAGCCCCAGCATTTT. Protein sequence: CASSLAQGQPQHF.

CDR3 coding DNA: TGTGCCAGCAGCTTGACGGGAGGGCCCAACGAGCAGTACTTC. Residues: CASSLTGGPNEQYF. This chain links TRBV7-9 with TRBJ2-7; 8 nucleotides line up with TRBD2. J gave up 5 bases and V 3 bases, and 6 bases lay outside the gene matches. The CDR3 loop spans 14 amino acids. CDR1 and CDR2 (germline): SEHNR, FQNEAQ (reference sequence). The entire variable domain, with the rest obtained from reference TRBV7-9 and TRBJ2-7, is as follows: DTGVSQNPRHKITKRGQNVTFRCDPISEHNRLYWYRQTLGQGPEFLTYFQNEAQLEKSRLLSDRFSAERPKGSFSTLEIQRTEQGDSAMYLCASSLTGGPNEQYFGPGTRLTVT.

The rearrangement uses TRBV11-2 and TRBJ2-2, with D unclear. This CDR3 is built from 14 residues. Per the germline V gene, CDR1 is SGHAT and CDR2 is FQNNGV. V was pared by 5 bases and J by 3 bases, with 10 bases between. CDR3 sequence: CASSPLSYTGELFF. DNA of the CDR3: TGTGCCAGCAGCCCTCTTTCGTACACCGGGGAGCTGTTTTTT.

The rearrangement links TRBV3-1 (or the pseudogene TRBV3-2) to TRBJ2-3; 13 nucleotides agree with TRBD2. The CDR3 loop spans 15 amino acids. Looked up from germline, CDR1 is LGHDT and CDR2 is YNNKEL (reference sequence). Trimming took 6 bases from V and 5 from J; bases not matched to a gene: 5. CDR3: CASSAGLAGEDTQYF. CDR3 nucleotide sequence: TGTGCCAGCAGTGCCGGACTAGCGGGAGAAGATACGCAGTATTTT.

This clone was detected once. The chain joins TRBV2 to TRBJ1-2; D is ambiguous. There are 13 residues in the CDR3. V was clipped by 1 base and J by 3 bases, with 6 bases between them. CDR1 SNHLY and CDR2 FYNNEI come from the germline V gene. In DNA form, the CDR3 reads TGTGCCAGCAGTGAAGAGCAGGACTATGGCTACACCTTC. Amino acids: CASSEEQDYGYTF.

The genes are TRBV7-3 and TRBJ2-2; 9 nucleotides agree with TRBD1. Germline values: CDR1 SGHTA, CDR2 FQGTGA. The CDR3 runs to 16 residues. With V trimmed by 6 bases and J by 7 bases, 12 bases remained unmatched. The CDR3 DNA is TGTGCCAGCAGTCTGAACCCACAGGGGGCTGGCGGGGAGCTGTTTTTT. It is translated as CASSLNPQGAGGELFF.

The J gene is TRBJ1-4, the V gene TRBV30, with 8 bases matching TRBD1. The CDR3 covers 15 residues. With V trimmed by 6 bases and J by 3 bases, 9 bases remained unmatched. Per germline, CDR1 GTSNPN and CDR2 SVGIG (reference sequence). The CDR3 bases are TGTGCCTGCCAATCGCAGGGGGCGGCTAATGAAAAACTGTTTTTT. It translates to CACQSQGAANEKLFF.

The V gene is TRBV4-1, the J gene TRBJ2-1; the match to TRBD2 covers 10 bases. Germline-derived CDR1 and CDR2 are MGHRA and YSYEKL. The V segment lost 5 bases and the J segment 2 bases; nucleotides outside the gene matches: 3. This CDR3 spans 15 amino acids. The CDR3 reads CASSSSGGTYNEQFF. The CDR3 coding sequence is TGCGCCAGCAGCTCTAGCGGGGGCACCTACAATGAGCAGTTCTTC.

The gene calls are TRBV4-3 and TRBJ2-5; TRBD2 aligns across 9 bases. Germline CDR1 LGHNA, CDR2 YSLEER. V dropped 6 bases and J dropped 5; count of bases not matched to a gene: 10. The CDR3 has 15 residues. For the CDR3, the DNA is TGCGCCAGCAGTCTGGGGCGGGAGGGCCACGAGACCCAGTACTTC. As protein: CASSLGREGHETQYF.

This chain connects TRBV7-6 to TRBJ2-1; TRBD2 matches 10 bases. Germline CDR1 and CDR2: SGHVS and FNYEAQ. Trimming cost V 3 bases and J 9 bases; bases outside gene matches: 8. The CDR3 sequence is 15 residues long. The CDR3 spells CASSLMSGRAGEQFF. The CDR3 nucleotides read TGTGCCAGCAGCTTGATGAGCGGGAGGGCGGGTGAGCAGTTCTTC.